This TCR beta chain was observed in a study of blood T cell repertoires in COVID-19. Turning to the study itself: Sources were T cells, B-cell-depleted T cells, or PBMCs; the material itself was cDNA or gDNA.

Produced via immunoSEQ multiplex PCR; TCRdb's table is partial and in-frame only. This sample has 200,000 to 300,000 clones; about 90% occur once, and the top ten carry roughly 0.89%. Germline V CDR1 and CDR2: LGHDT, YNNKEL (reference sequence). This CDR3 has 14 amino acids. V lost 2 bases and J lost 6, with 11 bases in between. The sequenced material came from peripheral blood. V gene TRBV3-1 (or the pseudogene TRBV3-2) combines with J gene TRBJ1-5; the D gene is possibly TRBD1 (5 bases). This clonotype originated in a man aged 25 to 40 with COVID-19, enrolled during active disease. The chain's CDR3 is CASSQTAGPQPQHF. The DNA for the CDR3 is TGTGCCAGCAGCCAAACGGCAGGGCCTCAGCCCCAGCATTTT.